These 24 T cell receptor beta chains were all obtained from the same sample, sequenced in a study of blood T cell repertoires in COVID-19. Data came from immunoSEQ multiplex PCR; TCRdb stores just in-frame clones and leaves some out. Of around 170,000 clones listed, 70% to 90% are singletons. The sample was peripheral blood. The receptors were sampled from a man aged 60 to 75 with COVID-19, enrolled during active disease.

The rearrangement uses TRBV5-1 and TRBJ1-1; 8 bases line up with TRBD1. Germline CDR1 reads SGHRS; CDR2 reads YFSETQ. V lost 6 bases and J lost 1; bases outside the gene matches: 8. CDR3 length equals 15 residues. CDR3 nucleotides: TGCGCCAGCACCCCGGACAGGGCGACGAACACTGAAGCTTTCTTT. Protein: CASTPDRATNTEAFF.

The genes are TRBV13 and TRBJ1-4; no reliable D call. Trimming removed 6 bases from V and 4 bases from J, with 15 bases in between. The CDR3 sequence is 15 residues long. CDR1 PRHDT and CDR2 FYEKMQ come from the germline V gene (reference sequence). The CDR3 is CASRKALGDNEKLFF. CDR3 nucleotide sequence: TGTGCCAGCAGGAAGGCCCTCGGGGATAATGAAAAACTGTTTTTT.

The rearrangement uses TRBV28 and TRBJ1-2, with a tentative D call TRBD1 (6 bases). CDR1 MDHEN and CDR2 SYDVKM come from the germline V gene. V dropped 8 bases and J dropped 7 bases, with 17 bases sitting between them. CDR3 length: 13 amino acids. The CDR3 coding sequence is TGTGCCAGCTACCTTTCGGGGGGCTCTGGCTACACCTTC. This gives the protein CASYLSGGSGYTF.

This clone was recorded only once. The CDR3 region is CSGQRETREAFF. CDR3 DNA sequence: TGCAGCGGTCAGCGGGAGACCCGTGAAGCTTTCTTT. The rearrangement uses TRBV29-1 and TRBJ1-1; D uncertain. The CDR3 covers 12 residues. V lost 7 bases and J 7 bases, leaving 16 bases between the germline ends. Germline V gene lookup returns CDR1 SQVTM and CDR2 ANQGSEA.

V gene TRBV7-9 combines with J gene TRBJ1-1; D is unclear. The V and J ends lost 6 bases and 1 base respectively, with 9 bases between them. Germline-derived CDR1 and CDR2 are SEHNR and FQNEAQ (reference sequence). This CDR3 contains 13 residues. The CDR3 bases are TGTGCCAGCAGGGCCGGGAGGAACACTGAAGCTTTCTTT. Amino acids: CASRAGRNTEAFF.

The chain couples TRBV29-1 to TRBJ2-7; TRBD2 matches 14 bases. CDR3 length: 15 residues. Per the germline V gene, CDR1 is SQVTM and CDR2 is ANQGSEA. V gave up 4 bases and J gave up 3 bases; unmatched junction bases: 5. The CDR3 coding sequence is TGCAGCGTTGGGGGACTAGCGGGGGAGTTCTACGAGCAGTACTTC. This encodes CSVGGLAGEFYEQYF.

CDR3 loop: CASSGGQKYYGYTF. In DNA form, the CDR3 reads TGTGCCAGCAGCGGGGGACAGAAGTACTATGGCTACACCTTC. This chain joins TRBV21-1 and TRBJ1-2; TRBD1 is the table's D call and was not checked against the DNA. TRBV21-1 is an annotated pseudogene. The CDR3 runs to 14 residues.

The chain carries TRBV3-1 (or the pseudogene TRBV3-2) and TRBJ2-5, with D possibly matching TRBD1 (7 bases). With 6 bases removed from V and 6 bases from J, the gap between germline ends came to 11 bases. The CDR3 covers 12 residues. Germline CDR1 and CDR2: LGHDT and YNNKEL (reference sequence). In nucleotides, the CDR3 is TGTGCCAGCAGTCAGGGGGGTCAGACCCAGTACTTC. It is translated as CASSQGGQTQYF.

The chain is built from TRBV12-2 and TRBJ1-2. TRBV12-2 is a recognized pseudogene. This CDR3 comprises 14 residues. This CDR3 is CASRPVGGWRGYTF. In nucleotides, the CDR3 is TGTGCAAGTCGCCCAGTTGGGGGGTGGAGGGGCTACACCTTC.

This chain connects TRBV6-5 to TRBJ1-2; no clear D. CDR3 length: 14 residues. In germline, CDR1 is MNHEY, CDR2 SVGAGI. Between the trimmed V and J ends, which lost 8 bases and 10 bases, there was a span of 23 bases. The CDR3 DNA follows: TGTGCCAGCGCCATTCGGGAGGAGACATTGCCCTACACCTTC. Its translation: CASAIREETLPYTF.

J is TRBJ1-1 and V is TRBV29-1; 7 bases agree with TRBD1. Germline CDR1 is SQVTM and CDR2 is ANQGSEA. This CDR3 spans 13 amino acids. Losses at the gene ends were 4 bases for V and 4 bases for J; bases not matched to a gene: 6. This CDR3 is CSVAEGAITEAFF. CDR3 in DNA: TGCAGCGTTGCGGAGGGGGCTATCACTGAAGCTTTCTTT.

The CDR3 bases are TGCGCCAGCAGCTTGGTTAGCGGGGGGTCCTACAATGAGCAGTTCTTC. It specifies CASSLVSGGSYNEQFF. This sequence joins TRBV5-1 and TRBJ2-1; 10 bases line up with TRBD2. CDR3 length: 16 residues. Trimming at V came to 0 bases and at J to 1 base, leaving 1 base not matched to a gene. Germline CDR1 is SGHRS and CDR2 is YFSETQ. The full variable domain, with the rest looked up from reference TRBV5-1 and TRBJ2-1, is KAGVTQTPRYLIKTRGQQVTLSCSPISGHRSVSWYQQTPGQGLQFLFEYFSETQRNKGNFPGRFSGRQFSNSRSEMNVSTLELGDSALYLCASSLVSGGSYNEQFFGPGTRLTVL.

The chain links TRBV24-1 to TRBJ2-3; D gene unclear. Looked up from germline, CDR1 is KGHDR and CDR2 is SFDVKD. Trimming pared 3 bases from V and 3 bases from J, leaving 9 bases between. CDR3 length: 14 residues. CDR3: CATSDDPRTDTQYF. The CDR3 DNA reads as TGTGCCACCAGTGATGACCCTAGGACAGATACGCAGTATTTT.

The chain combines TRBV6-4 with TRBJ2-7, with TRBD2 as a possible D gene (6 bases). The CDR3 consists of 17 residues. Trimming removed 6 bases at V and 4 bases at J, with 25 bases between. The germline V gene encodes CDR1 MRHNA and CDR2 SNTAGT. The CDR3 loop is CASSSAGQARKWYEQYF. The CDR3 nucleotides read TGTGCCAGCAGCAGTGCGGGGCAGGCGAGAAAATGGTACGAGCAGTACTTC.

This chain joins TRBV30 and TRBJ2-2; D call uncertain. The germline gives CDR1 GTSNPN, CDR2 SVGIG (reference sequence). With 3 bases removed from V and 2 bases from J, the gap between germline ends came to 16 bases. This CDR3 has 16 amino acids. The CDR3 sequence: CAWSPRPGGNTGELFF. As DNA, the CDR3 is TGTGCCTGGAGCCCCCGCCCCGGCGGAAACACCGGGGAGCTGTTTTTT.

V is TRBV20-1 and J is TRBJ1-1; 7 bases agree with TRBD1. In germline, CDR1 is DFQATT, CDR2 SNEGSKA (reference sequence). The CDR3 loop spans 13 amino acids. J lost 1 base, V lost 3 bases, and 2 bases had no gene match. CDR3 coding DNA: TGCAGTGCTAGTCCAGGGGGGAACACTGAAGCTTTCTTT. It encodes CSASPGGNTEAFF.

The CDR3 region has the DNA TGTGCCAGCAGTTACAACAGGCCTAGCACAGATACGCAGTATTTT. It translates to CASSYNRPSTDTQYF. J is TRBJ2-3 and V is TRBV6-6; D is possibly TRBD1 (5 bases). The CDR3 totals 15 residues. Germline V gene data show CDR1 as MNHNY and CDR2 as SVGAGI (reference sequence). Trimming cost V 2 bases and J 0 bases, with 9 bases left between them.

CDR3 nucleotide sequence: TGTGCCAGCAGCTTGCCGTCAGCGGGAGCTCAGGAGCAGTTCTTC. Protein: CASSLPSAGAQEQFF. The chain uses TRBV5-4 and TRBJ2-1, with TRBD2 matching 8 bases. Germline CDR1 is SGHNT and CDR2 is YYREEE (reference sequence). The ends lost 1 base at V and 10 bases at J; junction bases unmatched: 10. The length of the CDR3 is 15 residues.

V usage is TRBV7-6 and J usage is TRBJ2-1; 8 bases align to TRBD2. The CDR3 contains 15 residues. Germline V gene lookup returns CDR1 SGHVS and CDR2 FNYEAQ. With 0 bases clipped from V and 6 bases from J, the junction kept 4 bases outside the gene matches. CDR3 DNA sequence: TGTGCCAGCAGCTTAGCGGCGGGAGGCACCAATGAGCAGTTCTTC. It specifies CASSLAAGGTNEQFF.

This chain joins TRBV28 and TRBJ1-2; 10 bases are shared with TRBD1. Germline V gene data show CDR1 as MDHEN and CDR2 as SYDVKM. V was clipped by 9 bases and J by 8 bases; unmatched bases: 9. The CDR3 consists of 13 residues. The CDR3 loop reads CASTWDRGSGYTF. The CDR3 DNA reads TGTGCCAGTACGTGGGACAGGGGTTCCGGCTACACCTTC.

CDR3 sequence: CASSPTYEQFF. DNA for the CDR3: TGTGCCAGCAGCCCCACTTATGAGCAGTTCTTC. The rearrangement uses TRBV7-8 and TRBJ2-1; no firm D call. Between the trimmed V and J ends, which lost 5 bases and 8 bases, there was a span of 7 bases. Germline lookup yields CDR1 SGHVS and CDR2 FQNEAQ. The CDR3 totals 11 residues.

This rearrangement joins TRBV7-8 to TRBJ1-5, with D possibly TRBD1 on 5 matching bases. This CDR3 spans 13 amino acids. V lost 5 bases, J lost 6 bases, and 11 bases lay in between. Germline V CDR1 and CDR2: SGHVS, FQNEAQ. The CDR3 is CASSPADSQPQHF. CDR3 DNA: TGTGCCAGCAGCCCGGCCGACAGTCAGCCCCAGCATTTT.

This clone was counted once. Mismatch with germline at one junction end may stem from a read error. CDR3 coding DNA: TGTGCCAGAAGCTTGGCCCGGGGAGCAGCGGTCCCGGGTTTT. Its translation: CARSLARGAAVPGF. The chain uses TRBV5-3 and TRBJ2-3; D perhaps matches TRBD2 (5 bases). TRBV5-3 is recorded as an ORF, its role being uncertain. The CDR3 sequence is 14 residues long.

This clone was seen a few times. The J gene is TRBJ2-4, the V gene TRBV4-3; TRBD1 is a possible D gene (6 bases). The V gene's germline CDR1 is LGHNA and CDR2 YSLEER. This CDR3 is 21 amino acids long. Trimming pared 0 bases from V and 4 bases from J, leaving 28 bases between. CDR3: CASSQDFGWGNQGPRKNIQYF. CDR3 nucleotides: TGCGCCAGCAGCCAAGATTTTGGTTGGGGGAATCAGGGGCCTAGAAAAAACATTCAGTACTTC.